This TCR beta chain was recovered during a study of long-term antiretroviral therapy in people with HIV. Treatment locations for all participants with HIV were in the United States. Study outcomes and limitations: Relative to control repertoires, HIV repertoires exhibited narrower CDR3 length ranges.

Survey-level immunoSEQ v3.0 assays were run. Repertoires were generated with immunoSEQ multiplex PCR, while TCRdb's copy carries only in-frame clones and drops some. The table lists tens of thousands of clones, roughly 80% of them singletons. As for this clone: Its antigen is still unknown.

The sample consisted of unsorted PBMCs, taken 1.1 years before starting antiretroviral therapy. This clonotype originated in a woman aged 25 to 39 with HIV.

The CDR3 loop reads CASSEARDGELFF. The DNA for the CDR3 is TGTGCCAGCAGTGAAGCGCGGGACGGGGAGCTGTTTTTT. V gene TRBV2 combines with J gene TRBJ2-2; D perhaps matches TRBD2 (6 bases). Trimming took 0 bases from V and 7 from J, leaving 6 bases between them. The CDR3 consists of 13 residues. Germline loops: CDR1 SNHLY, CDR2 FYNNEI.